One and the same sample provided the 4 T cell receptor beta chains below, sequenced in a study of radiotherapy plus CTLA-4 blockade in lung cancer (dated by TCRdb to 2016 to 2018). Libraries came from the immunoSEQ multiplex PCR assay. Sourced from immuneACCESS, this table was stored by TCRdb with only in-frame sequences that have V and J called. A share of the clones is absent; for the studies checked, an unresolved V gene accounts for under half, and the remainder has no known explanation. The sample yields about 80,000 clones; under 80% were counted once. The ten top clones hold 22% of the sample. This specimen consisted of peripheral blood, obtained from a patient treated with radiotherapy plus ipilimumab. All receptors come from a human donor with non-small cell lung cancer whose response to radiotherapy plus ipilimumab could not be evaluated. Some clones in this sample may be carry-over from other donors' samples.

This clone has only a few counts. CDR3 region: CASSYSPDRNTEAFF. The CDR3 bases are TGTGCCAGCAGTTACTCCCCGGACAGGAACACTGAAGCTTTCTTT. This sequence joins TRBV6-6 and TRBJ1-1; TRBD1 might be the D (6 bases). This CDR3 comprises 15 residues. Trimming left V 0 bases short and J 1 base short, with 9 bases between. Germline-derived CDR1 and CDR2 are MNHNY and SVGAGI (reference sequence).

This clone turned up a few times. This chain links TRBV5-1 with TRBJ2-3; D is ambiguous. This CDR3 is built from 13 residues. Germline CDR1 and CDR2: SGHRS and YFSETQ. V shed 7 bases and J shed 2 bases, with 11 bases lying between them. The CDR3 sequence: CASFRVPTDTQYF. CDR3 in DNA: TGCGCCAGCTTTAGAGTCCCCACAGATACGCAGTATTTT. The full variable domain, rest sourced from reference TRBV5-1 and TRBJ2-3, is KAGVTQTPRYLIKTRGQQVTLSCSPISGHRSVSWYQQTPGQGLQFLFEYFSETQRNKGNFPGRFSGRQFSNSRSEMNVSTLELGDSALYLCASFRVPTDTQYFGPGTRLTVL.

This sequence joins TRBV6-5 and TRBJ2-1; D not certain. Trimming shortened V by 0 bases and J by 0 bases, and 6 bases separated the two germline ends. The V gene's germline CDR1 is MNHEY and CDR2 SVGAGI. CDR3 size: 15 residues. The CDR3 DNA sequence: TGTGCCAGCAGTTACTCGGCGGCCTCCTACAATGAGCAGTTCTTC. Translating gives CASSYSAASYNEQFF.

The chain is built from TRBV28 and TRBJ2-5; TRBD2 might be the D (6 bases). The CDR3 has 13 amino acids. Per the germline V gene, CDR1 is MDHEN and CDR2 is SYDVKM. V shed 8 bases and J shed 4 bases, with 14 bases lying between them. CDR3 region: CASRREPRETQYF. The CDR3 DNA reads as TGTGCCAGCCGACGGGAGCCGAGAGAGACCCAGTACTTC. The complete variable domain, with remaining parts taken from reference TRBV28 and TRBJ2-5, reads DVKVTQSSRYLVKRTGEKVFLECVQDMDHENMFWYRQDPGLGLRLIYFSYDVKMKEKGDIPEGYSVSREKKERFSLILESASTNQTSMYLCASRREPRETQYFGPGTRLLVL.